This T cell receptor (beta chain) was retrieved from a study of beta chain features in type 1 diabetes. This clone has a handful of counts. As yet, its antigen is unknown. Distinct nucleotide sequences in the sample also encode this CDR3. V dropped 0 bases and J dropped 6 bases, with 10 bases sitting between them. Germline values: CDR1 MNHNY, CDR2 SVGAGI (reference sequence). This CDR3 has 14 amino acids. Study results and limitations: People with Type 1 diabetes carried modestly yet significantly shorter TCRB CDR3s in all four CD4+ subsets. The study found that naive, central memory and Treg TCRB repertoires appeared more similar in patients than in healthy donors. Patients with type 1 diabetes carried fewer insertions and had more deletions at their VDJ junctions.

Expressed TCRB transcripts were sequenced because the entire RNA isolate underwent reverse transcription. Sequenced by immunoSEQ multiplex PCR; TCRdb stores in-frame clones only, minus some. Of fewer than 900,000 clones listed, roughly a sixth were seen once; the top ten hold 0.023%. The specimen sequenced was naive CD4+ T cells from blood. The chain combines TRBV6-6 with TRBJ2-3; the D gene is possibly TRBD2 (5 bases). The TCR sequence derives from a woman between 18 and 29 years old in good health. This chain's CDR3 is CASSYSALGDTQYF. Here the CDR3 DNA reads TGTGCCAGCAGTTACTCCGCACTAGGGGATACGCAGTATTTT.